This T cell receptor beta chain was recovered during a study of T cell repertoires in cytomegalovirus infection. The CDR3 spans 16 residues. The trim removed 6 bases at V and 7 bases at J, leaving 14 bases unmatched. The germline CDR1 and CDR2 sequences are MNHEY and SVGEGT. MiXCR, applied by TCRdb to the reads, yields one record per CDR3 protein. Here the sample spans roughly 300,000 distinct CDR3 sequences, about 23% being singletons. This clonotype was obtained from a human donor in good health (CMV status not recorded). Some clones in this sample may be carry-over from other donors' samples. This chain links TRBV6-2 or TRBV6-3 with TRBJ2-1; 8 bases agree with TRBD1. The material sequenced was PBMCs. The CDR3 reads CASRSQQGEVVNEQFF. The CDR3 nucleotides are TGTGCCAGCAGATCCCAACAGGGGGAAGTTGTGAATGAGCAGTTCTTC.